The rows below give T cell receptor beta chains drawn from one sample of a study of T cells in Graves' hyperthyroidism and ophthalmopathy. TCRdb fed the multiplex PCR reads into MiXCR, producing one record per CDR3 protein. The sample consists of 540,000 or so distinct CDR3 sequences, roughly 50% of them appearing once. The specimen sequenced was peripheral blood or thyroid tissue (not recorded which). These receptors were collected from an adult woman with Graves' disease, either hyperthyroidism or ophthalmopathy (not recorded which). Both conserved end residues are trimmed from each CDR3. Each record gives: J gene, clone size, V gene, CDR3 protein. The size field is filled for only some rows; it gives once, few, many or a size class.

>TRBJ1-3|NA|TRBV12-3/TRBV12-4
ASSLMAGGNTIY
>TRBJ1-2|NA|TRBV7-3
ASSLDRLYGYT
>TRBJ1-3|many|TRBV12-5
ASGFSTDSGNTIY
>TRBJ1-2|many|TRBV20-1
SARDERRAGYT
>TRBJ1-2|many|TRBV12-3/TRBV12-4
ASRDGYNYGYT
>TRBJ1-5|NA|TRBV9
ASSVPGDHQPQH
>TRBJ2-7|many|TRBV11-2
ASSWDFRSSYEQY
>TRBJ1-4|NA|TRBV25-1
TSREMAKGNEKLF
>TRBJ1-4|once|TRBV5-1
ASSPRTGNSANEKLF
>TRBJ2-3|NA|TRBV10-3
AISAAVRTDTQY
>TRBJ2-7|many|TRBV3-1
ASSQEGQNYEQY
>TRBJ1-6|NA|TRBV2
AKTGTYNSPLH
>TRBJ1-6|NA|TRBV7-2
ASSLRQGAWLRSPLH
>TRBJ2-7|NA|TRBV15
ATSRPAGRESEQY
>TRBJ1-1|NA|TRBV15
ATSSPFRDRGATEAF
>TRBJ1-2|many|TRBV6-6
ASSYARGHGYT
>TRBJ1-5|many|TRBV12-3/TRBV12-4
ASSLGHRQPQH
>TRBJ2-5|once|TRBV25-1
ASSEYIQETQY
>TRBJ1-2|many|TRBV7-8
ASSSPGQGKQLYGYT
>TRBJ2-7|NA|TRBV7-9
ASTSGQPYEQY
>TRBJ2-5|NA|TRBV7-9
ASSYSGLDRETQY